The 18 T cell receptor beta chains in this list originate from one sample, sequenced in a study of CD8 T cells in Susac syndrome. Random hexamers were used to reverse transcribe an amount of 0.5 to 1 ug RNA. TCRdb re-called the immunoSEQ multiplex PCR reads through MiXCR, storing one row per CDR3 protein. The data show around 150,000 distinct CDR3 sequences, around 95% seen once. The material sequenced was CD4+ T cells from PBMCs. These receptors originate from a human donor with multiple sclerosis.

The chain employs TRBV9 and TRBJ1-3; D remains ambiguous. Per germline, CDR1 SGDLS and CDR2 YYNGEE. V lost 4 bases, J lost 0 bases, and 11 bases lay in between. The CDR3 is made up of 15 amino acids. CDR3 loop: CASSRLPDSGNTIYF. DNA for the CDR3: TGTGCCAGCAGCAGGCTACCCGACTCTGGAAACACCATATATTTT.

V is TRBV3-1 and J is TRBJ2-6; D uncertain. The CDR3 length is 15 residues. Germline CDR1 reads LGHDT; CDR2 reads YNNKEL (reference sequence). Trimming took 6 bases from V and 2 from J, leaving 11 bases between them. CDR3 nucleotides: TGTGCCAGCAGTAACCCGGGCCCTGGGGCCAACGTCCTGACTTTC. Translating it yields CASSNPGPGANVLTF.

The gene calls are TRBV9 and TRBJ2-5; 7 nucleotides align to TRBD2. V dropped 3 bases and J dropped 3; count of bases not matched to a gene: 11. The germline V gene encodes CDR1 SGDLS and CDR2 YYNGEE. This CDR3 contains 16 residues. CDR3 nucleotides: TGTGCCAGCAGCGCGAGTAGCGGGTATCCTGAAGAGACCCAGTACTTC. Translated, it gives CASSASSGYPEETQYF.

The rearrangement links TRBV6-5 to TRBJ2-6; D possibly corresponds to TRBD1 (6 bases). The CDR3 loop spans 17 amino acids. V gave up 4 bases and J gave up 7 bases, with 20 bases separating them. Germline V gene lookup returns CDR1 MNHEY and CDR2 SVGAGI. The CDR3, as DNA: TGTGCCAGCAGTTCCCCCGGAGCTGGGGGCAGTGCCAACGTCCTGACTTTC. This translates into CASSSPGAGGSANVLTF.

The chain combines TRBV6-2 or TRBV6-3 with TRBJ1-5, with TRBD1 matching 9 bases. Germline CDR1 reads MNHEY; CDR2 reads SVGEGT. V lost 3 bases and J lost 2; bases outside the gene matches: 14. The CDR3 has 19 amino acids. The CDR3 loop is CASSYLWDRALFGNQPQHF. The CDR3 nucleotides read TGTGCCAGCAGTTATCTTTGGGACAGGGCGCTTTTTGGCAATCAGCCCCAGCATTTT.

This chain connects TRBV6-5 to TRBJ2-1; 12 bases agree with TRBD2. This CDR3 is 15 amino acids long. The ends lost 2 bases at V and 10 bases at J; junction bases unmatched: 6. The germline CDR1 and CDR2 sequences are MNHEY and SVGAGI. CDR3 loop: CASSYRGLAGLEQFF. As DNA, the CDR3 is TGTGCCAGCAGTTACAGGGGACTAGCGGGTTTAGAGCAGTTCTTC.

The rearrangement joins TRBV6-5 to TRBJ2-1, with D possibly matching TRBD1 (5 bases). The V and J ends lost 5 bases and 4 bases respectively, with 15 bases between them. Germline values: CDR1 MNHEY, CDR2 SVGAGI. CDR3 size: 15 residues. CDR3 loop: CASSRFTGVYNEQFF. CDR3 bases: TGTGCCAGCAGTCGATTCACAGGAGTATACAATGAGCAGTTCTTC.

The gene calls are TRBV3-1 and TRBJ2-5; the D gene could be TRBD1 or TRBD2 (5 bases each). This CDR3 has 13 residues. Trimming left V 7 bases short and J 4 bases short, with 13 bases between. CDR1 and CDR2 from the germline V gene are LGHDT and YNNKEL (reference sequence). The CDR3 protein is CASTLSGRETQYF. Here the CDR3 DNA reads TGTGCCAGCACCCTTTCGGGGCGAGAGACCCAGTACTTC.

This chain connects TRBV7-2 to TRBJ2-2, with D maybe TRBD1 (5 bases). Germline CDR1 SGHTA, CDR2 FQGNSA. This CDR3 comprises 14 residues. Trimming took 5 bases from V and 6 from J, leaving 13 bases between them. The CDR3 sequence: CASSQIQGSGELFF. The CDR3 nucleotides are TGTGCCAGCAGCCAGATCCAGGGATCCGGGGAGCTGTTTTTT.

This chain connects TRBV29-1 to TRBJ2-1, with TRBD1 matching over 10 bases. V lost 3 bases to trimming and J lost 4 bases; unmatched junction nucleotides: 9. This CDR3 is 16 amino acids long. The germline gives CDR1 SQVTM, CDR2 ANQGSEA. In nucleotides, the CDR3 is TGCAGCGTTGATATTCCGACAGGGGGCACGTACAATGAGCAGTTCTTC. Translated: CSVDIPTGGTYNEQFF.

The CDR3 sequence: CASSEGGQIYEQYF. CDR3 sequence (DNA): TGTGCCAGCAGTGAAGGTGGCCAGATCTACGAGCAGTACTTC. The V and J genes are TRBV25-1 and TRBJ2-7, with no clear D. This CDR3 region has 14 residues. Germline V lookup: CDR1 MGHDK, CDR2 SYGVNS. Trimming removed 2 bases from V and 3 bases from J, with 11 bases in between.

J is TRBJ1-2 and V is TRBV7-9; D unclear. The CDR3 length is 8 residues. V shed 1 base and J shed 12 bases, with 0 bases lying between them. Germline V CDR1 and CDR2: SEHNR, FQNEAQ (reference sequence). The CDR3 reads CASSLDTF. The CDR3 DNA sequence: TGTGCCAGCAGCTTAGACACCTTC.

The V and J genes are TRBV29-1 and TRBJ1-3; D might be TRBD1 (6 bases). This CDR3 spans 13 amino acids. V was clipped by 2 bases and J by 3 bases, with 8 bases between them. CDR1 SQVTM and CDR2 ANQGSEA come from the germline V gene. This chain's CDR3 is CSVEQGNGNTIYF. CDR3 in DNA: TGCAGCGTTGAACAGGGGAATGGAAACACCATATATTTT.

The chain recombines TRBV24-1 with TRBJ2-5, with 7 bases that match TRBD1. Per the germline V gene, CDR1 is KGHDR and CDR2 is SFDVKD. Germline trimming cut 1 base from V and 5 bases from J; bases unmatched to any gene: 6. The length of the CDR3 is 15 residues. CDR3 bases: TGTGCCACCAGTGATTTAGGCAGGGGGATTGAGACCCAGTACTTC. It yields the protein CATSDLGRGIETQYF.

The chain joins TRBV29-1 to TRBJ1-2; 10 bases align to TRBD1. The CDR3 loop spans 14 amino acids. Germline-derived CDR1 and CDR2 are SQVTM and ANQGSEA. Germline trimming cut 6 bases from V and 8 bases from J; bases unmatched to any gene: 12. As DNA, the CDR3 is TGCAGCGTCGAACCCGGACAGGGGGTGAGGGGCTACACCTTC. Translation: CSVEPGQGVRGYTF.

V and J are TRBV29-1 and TRBJ2-3, with no clear D. V was trimmed by 4 bases and J by 2 bases, leaving 10 bases between them. Per the germline V gene, CDR1 is SQVTM and CDR2 is ANQGSEA. The CDR3 covers 13 residues. As DNA, the CDR3 is TGCAGCGTTGTTGGGCTGATCACAGATACGCAGTATTTT. It encodes CSVVGLITDTQYF.

DNA for the CDR3: TGTGCCAGCAGCCTGCTCTCCGGGGGACAAGAGACCCAGTACTTC. This sequence encodes CASSLLSGGQETQYF. V usage is TRBV6-5 and J usage is TRBJ2-5; D might be TRBD2 (6 bases). Per the germline V gene, CDR1 is MNHEY and CDR2 is SVGAGI. The CDR3 is made up of 15 amino acids. The germline V and J ends were trimmed by 6 bases and 2 bases, with 16 bases remaining between them.

CDR3 coding DNA: TGCAGCGTTCTAACGGACAGGAAGGGTGGCTACACCTTC. Its translation: CSVLTDRKGGYTF. The rearrangement uses TRBV29-1 and TRBJ1-2; 7 bases are shared with TRBD1. The CDR3 has 13 amino acids. V shed 5 bases, J shed 7 bases, and the junction held 10 bases outside the gene matches. In germline, CDR1 is SQVTM, CDR2 ANQGSEA.